Sequencing of this TCR beta chain was carried out in a study of yellow fever vaccine responses in identical twins. Study-wide results and limits: Twins' vaccine T cell responses were reported to seem partly convergent and partly personalized.

One entry per CDR3 protein results from TCRdb running MiXCR on the RT-PCR reads. The sample carries about 23,000 distinct CDR3 sequences, under 80% recorded once. Germline assignment: CDR1 SEHNR and CDR2 FQNEAQ (reference sequence). Trimming took off 2 bases at V and 3 bases at J, with 10 bases between the two ends. This CDR3 contains 14 residues. With respect to this clonotype: Its antigen is unidentified.

This specimen was T cells from blood (PBMCs), unsorted or a sorted subset (not recorded which), taken before or after yellow fever vaccination (not recorded which). The source is a woman under 30 who received the yellow fever vaccine. This sequence joins TRBV7-9 and TRBJ2-5; D might be TRBD2 (5 bases). CDR3 in amino acids: CASSLPRLKETQYF. CDR3 nucleotides: TGTGCCAGCAGCTTACCCCGACTAAAAGAGACCCAGTACTTC. The full variable domain, with the rest looked up from reference TRBV7-9 and TRBJ2-5, is DTGVSQNPRHKITKRGQNVTFRCDPISEHNRLYWYRQTLGQGPEFLTYFQNEAQLEKSRLLSDRFSAERPKGSFSTLEIQRTEQGDSAMYLCASSLPRLKETQYFGPGTRLLVL.